The text below deals with one T cell receptor (beta chain). The data were obtained in a study of blood T cell repertoires in COVID-19. About the research overall: T cells, B-cell-depleted T cells, or PBMCs supplied cDNA or gDNA.

Recovered status applied to Cohort 3 donors who had two consecutive negative PCRs. It also applied to those with clearance or with symptom resolution. The method was immunoSEQ multiplex PCR; TCRdb's version includes in-frame clones alone and lacks a portion of them. The table records roughly 300,000 clones, roughly 90% of them present only once. The sequencing sample was made of PBMCs or T cells enriched from blood (not recorded which). The sequence was obtained from a woman under 40 who had recovered from COVID-19.

The CDR3 spells CATSEFSGRPSYNEQFF. The CDR3 coding sequence is TGTGCCACCAGTGAATTCAGCGGGAGACCCTCCTACAATGAGCAGTTCTTC. The gene calls are TRBV24-1 and TRBJ2-1; 8 nucleotides agree with TRBD2. J was trimmed by 0 bases and V by 4 bases; bases with no gene match: 7. The CDR3 contains 17 residues. Germline values: CDR1 KGHDR, CDR2 SFDVKD.